The rows below give T cell receptor beta chains drawn from one sample of a study of blood T cell repertoires in COVID-19. Measured with immunoSEQ multiplex PCR; TCRdb has only the in-frame clones, and not every one. The sample has about 75,000 clones; about 79% are singletons. The specimen sequenced was peripheral blood. The source of these receptors is a woman aged 50 to 60 with acute or convalescent COVID-19. Each CDR3 is given with its conserved first and last residue. Fields, in order: J gene, clone size, D gene, V gene, CDR3 DNA, CDR3 protein. The D gene is left open where the match is weak. Rows give clone size only sometimes, using once, few, many, or a class for an expanded clone.

>TRBJ2-3|NA|NA|TRBV4-3
TGCGCCAGCAGCCAAGACGGACTACCCACAGATACGCAGTATTTT
CASSQDGLPTDTQYF
>TRBJ2-1|few|TRBD2|TRBV24-1
TGTGCCACCATGAGCGGGAGTGGGCTCTACAATGAGCAGTTCTTC
CATMSGSGLYNEQFF
>TRBJ2-1|NA|NA|TRBV5-4
TGTGCCAGCAGCTTCGGAGGGGGGGGTTCCTACAATGAGCAGTTCTTC
CASSFGGGGSYNEQFF
>TRBJ2-7|NA|TRBD1|TRBV30
TGTGCCTGGCGACAGGGAACCTACGAGCAGTACTTC
CAWRQGTYEQYF
>TRBJ2-7|NA|NA|TRBV7-2
TGTGCCAGCAGCTTACGAGGAGCCTACGAGCAGTACTTC
CASSLRGAYEQYF
>TRBJ1-6|NA|TRBD1|TRBV6-5
TGTGCCAGCAGTACTGGACAGGGCAACTCACCCCTCCACTTT
CASSTGQGNSPLHF
>TRBJ2-1|NA|NA|TRBV19
TGTGCCAGTAATCCCTGGGGAGAGACCTTGATCTTC
CASNPWGETLIF
>TRBJ2-2|NA|NA|TRBV5-1
TGCGCCAGCAGCCCGGGTAGCATCGGCGGGGAGCTGTTTTTT
CASSPGSIGGELFF
>TRBJ2-1|NA|TRBD2|TRBV5-4
TGTGCCAGCAGTTTGGGACTAGCGGGCCCGGGTGAGCAGTTCTTC
CASSLGLAGPGEQFF
>TRBJ2-7|NA|NA|TRBV4-3
TGCGCCAGCAGCCAAGAAGCACGGGGCTCCTACGAGCAGTACTTC
CASSQEARGSYEQYF
>TRBJ2-1|NA|TRBD2|TRBV5-5
TGTGCCAGCAGCTTGGTAGCGGGGGTTAGCAATGAGCAGTTCTTC
CASSLVAGVSNEQFF
>TRBJ1-2|NA|TRBD1|TRBV12-3/TRBV12-4
TGTGCCAGCAGTTTGGGACAGGCGGTGGGCTACACCTTC
CASSLGQAVGYTF
>TRBJ2-1|NA|NA|TRBV12-3/TRBV12-4
TGTGCCAGCAAAGCAGACTCGCCCAATGAGCAGTTCTTC
CASKADSPNEQFF
>TRBJ2-7|few|NA|TRBV6-5
TGTGCCAGCAGTTACACAGGTTCCTACGAGCAGTACTTC
CASSYTGSYEQYF
>TRBJ1-2|NA|NA|TRBV11-2
TGTGCCAGCAGCGCCGGGATAAACTATGGCTACACCTTC
CASSAGINYGYTF
>TRBJ2-1|NA|TRBD2|TRBV10-3
TGTGCCATCCAAGGACTAGAGGGGAACAATGAGCAGTTCTTC
CAIQGLEGNNEQFF
>TRBJ2-7|few|NA|TRBV7-2
TGTGCCACGAGACTAGTAGGGGCGCTAGAGCAGTACTTC
CATRLVGALEQYF
>TRBJ2-2|NA|NA|TRBV10-3
TGTGCCATCAGTGATAGTATTGCAGGGGCAAGCGGCGGGGAGCTGTTTTTT
CAISDSIAGASGGELFF
>TRBJ1-1|NA|NA|TRBV28
TGTGCCAGCTCCCGGAGGGAGCAAGCTTTCTTT
CASSRREQAFF
>TRBJ2-1|NA|NA|TRBV7-3
TGTGCCAGCAGCCAACAAGTTAGCGACTACAATGAGCAGTTCTTC
CASSQQVSDYNEQFF
>TRBJ2-5|NA|NA|TRBV5-4
TGTGCCAGCAGCTTTTCCGCGGGGCTCCAAGAGACCCAGTACTTC
CASSFSAGLQETQYF
>TRBJ1-6|NA|TRBD1|TRBV6-5
TGTGCCAGCAGCACATCCGGACAGGGTCGTCCCCTCCACTTT
CASSTSGQGRPLHF
>TRBJ1-5|NA|TRBD1|TRBV6-5
TGTGCCAGCAGCCTCTCAGGGGGGTATCAGCCCCAGCATTTT
CASSLSGGYQPQHF
>TRBJ1-2|NA|NA|TRBV19
TGTGCCAGTAGTGAGACAACAGGGCCTGGCTACACCTTC
CASSETTGPGYTF
>TRBJ1-3|NA|TRBD1|TRBV9
TGTGCCAGCAGCGTAGATCCCGGGACAGGGCCTGGAAACACCATATATTTT
CASSVDPGTGPGNTIYF
>TRBJ1-1|once|TRBD1|TRBV18
TGTGCCAGCTTCCTGGACAGGGCGAACACTGAAGCTTTCTTT
CASFLDRANTEAFF
>TRBJ2-6|NA|NA|TRBV2
TGTGCCAGCACAGACACCCCCTCTGGGGCCAACGTCCTGACTTTC
CASTDTPSGANVLTF
>TRBJ1-1|NA|TRBD1|TRBV19
TGTGCCAGTACCAGGACAGGAGTCGATGCTTTCTTT
CASTRTGVDAFF
>TRBJ2-3|NA|TRBD2|TRBV6-2/TRBV6-3
TGTGCCAGCAGTTACGGAGGCGGGGGAGGGTCAGATACGCAGTATTTT
CASSYGGGGGSDTQYF
>TRBJ2-3|NA|NA|TRBV7-9
TGTGCCAGCAGCTGGGGGGAATCTAGCACAGATACGCAGTATTTT
CASSWGESSTDTQYF
>TRBJ2-2|NA|NA|TRBV19
TGTGCCAGTAGTATCCGGACTCGGGACACCGGGGAGCTGTTTTTT
CASSIRTRDTGELFF
>TRBJ2-2|NA|TRBD2|TRBV3-1/TRBV3-2
TGTGCCAGCAGCCGCCGGACTAGCGGGAGTCCCGGGGAGCTGTTTTTT
CASSRRTSGSPGELFF
>TRBJ1-4|NA|NA|TRBV29-1
TGCAGCGTTTTCCGCCCGTCGGGGGAAAAACTGTTTTTT
CSVFRPSGEKLFF